The sequence of this T cell receptor beta chain was determined in a study of vaccination and CD4 T cells after COVID-19 (dated by TCRdb to 2022 to 2024). Concerning the study at large: Convalescent patients had a positive SARS-CoV-2 result on nasal swab PCR, and of these patients, several had mild disease and one had severe disease. The cultures were stimulated with overlapping spike peptide pools from SARS-CoV-2 and from the common cold coronaviruses HCoV-NL63, HCoV-OC43 and HCoV-229E. In 10 COVID-19 convalescent patients and a handful of infection-naive healthy vaccine recipients, researchers compared the spike-specific CD4+ TCR repertoire from before mRNA vaccination with the repertoire from after. The time from the second vaccine dose to post-vaccine blood sampling had a median of roughly 72 days and ranged from about 12 to 250 days. Participants got two doses of the Pfizer-BioNTech BNT162b2 vaccine (n=8) or two doses of the Moderna mRNA-1273 vaccine (n=2). Post-COVID blood samples from convalescent patients were collected a median of around 110 days after diagnosis, with a range of roughly 30 to 170 days. For a few convalescent patients, samples were collected at an early post-vaccination timepoint (day 14) as well as at a late post-vaccination timepoint (days 161 to 241). Six males and four females were included in the convalescent cohort, with two Hispanic individuals, seven Caucasians, two Asians and one multiracial person represented. In control cultures, a CEFX viral epitope pool was used as positive control, an HIV-1 Nef peptide pool was used as negative control, or no peptide was added.

This sample's time point label indicates: late sampling 161 to 241 days after vaccination in a few convalescent patients. The sample's treatment or condition label, in plain terms: approximately nine-day PBMC culture with coronavirus spike peptide pools or control peptides (ViraFEST assay). The study used the ViraFEST assay, which expanded antigen-specific T cells with peptide pools and then identified expanded clonotypes by TCR sequencing. The positive SARS-CoV-2 PCR tests of the convalescent patients were dated from March to December 2020, before the Alpha, Beta and Delta variants emerged in the United States. Each well held some 2 million PBMCs cultured in IMDM containing around 5.1% human AB serum and roughly 9.7 IU/ml IL-2, with roughly 9.2 ug/ml peptide pools added. Half of the culture medium was replaced with fresh IL-2-containing medium on days 3 and 7. CD4+ T cells were isolated after roughly nine days of culture through negative selection using the EasySep CD4+ T cell isolation kit. PBMCs were separated from whole blood using Ficoll-Paque Plus gradient centrifugation and then either used fresh or cryopreserved at -140C. Culture conditions were generally each tested in triplicate wells.

The junction shows trimming of 3 bases on V and 0 bases on J, plus 7 bases between the germline ends. CDR1 DFQATT and CDR2 SNEGSKA were looked up in the germline V gene (reference sequence). Reading from cysteine to phenylalanine, the CDR3 counts 13 amino acids. Left in the record is the CDR3 DNA by itself, 39 bases read in frame from the first base. The library was built by means of PCR. At the Johns Hopkins FTIC core, DNA from the cultured CD4+ T cells underwent TCR sequencing with the Oncomine TCR Beta short-read assay. Genomic DNA was extracted from the cultured CD4+ T cells with the QIAamp micro DNA kit. Oncomine TCR Beta libraries from cultured CD4+ T cells were pooled with unique dual indexes and sequenced on an Illumina iSeq 100. As for the authors' bioinformatics: Non-productive sequences were filtered out, and CDR3s that did not start with C, did not end with F or W, or were shorter than 7 amino acids were discarded. The MANAFEST web application was used to identify antigen-specific clonotypes by comparing peptide-stimulated wells against reference wells and other culture wells. Positive clones required FDR below 0.05, an odds ratio above 5, and productive frequency above 0.1% in at least two of three replicate wells. Clonotypes that were significantly expanded in both SARS-CoV-2 spike wells and at least one common cold coronavirus spike condition were defined as cross-reactive. Using R version 3.6.1, CDR3 homology was evaluated through Levenshtein distances (stringdist) along with unrooted phylogenetic trees (ape). Using fastp at Q25 and MiXCR, TCRdb reprocessed the public reads and kept productive beta chains. All rows with the same CDR3 protein become a single entry with the most common DNA and genes. What appears here as the V and J calls and clone size reflects TCRdb's work, not the paper's. The sample table shows around 25,000 distinct CDR3 sequences, and more than 25% are seen once. The ten largest clones take up 7.1% of the sample.

With respect to this clonotype: Its antigen is not yet known. No much larger clone exists at a distance of one base, and base qualities are not known.

What the research found in general, with its limitations: Only a relatively small number of convalescent patients were included in the study, and early timepoints following natural infection were not analyzed. In convalescent patients, nearly all vaccine-specific clones (304 of 307) were found to be mono-reactive for SARS-CoV-2 spike rather than cross-reactive with common cold coronaviruses. Among convalescent patients, a median around 89% of the SARS-CoV-2-reactive clones seen after vaccination appeared only after vaccination, which suggests priming specific to the vaccine. The median number of SARS-CoV-2-reactive clonotypes rose from around 21 after infection to 38 after vaccination, but the change was not significant.

The source material was CD4+ T cells from blood, cultured in vitro, sampled about 7 months after SARS-CoV-2 vaccination. This TCR was recovered from a human donor who had recovered from COVID-19. The rearranged chain carries TRBV20-1 and TRBJ2-3; no D segment can be confidently identified. The CDR3 amino acid sequence is: CSASGDSTDTQYF. In nucleotide form, the sequence is TGCAGTGCTAGCGGAGATAGCACAGATACGCAGTATTTT.